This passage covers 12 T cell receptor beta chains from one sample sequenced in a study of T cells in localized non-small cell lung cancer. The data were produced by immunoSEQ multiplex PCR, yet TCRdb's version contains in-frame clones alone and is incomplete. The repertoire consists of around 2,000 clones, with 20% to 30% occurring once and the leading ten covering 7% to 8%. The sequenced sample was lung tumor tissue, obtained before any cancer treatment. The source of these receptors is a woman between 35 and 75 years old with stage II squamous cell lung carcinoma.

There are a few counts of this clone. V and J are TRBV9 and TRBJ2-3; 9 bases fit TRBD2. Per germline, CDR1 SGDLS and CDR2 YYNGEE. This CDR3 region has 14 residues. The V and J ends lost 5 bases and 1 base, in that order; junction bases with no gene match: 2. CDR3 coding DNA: TGTGCCAGCAGTAGGACTAGCGGCACAGATACGCAGTATTTT. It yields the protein CASSRTSGTDTQYF.

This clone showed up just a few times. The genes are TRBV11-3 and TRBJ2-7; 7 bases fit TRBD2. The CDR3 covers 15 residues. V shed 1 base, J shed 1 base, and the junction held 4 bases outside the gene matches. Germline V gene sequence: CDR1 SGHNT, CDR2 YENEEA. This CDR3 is CASSLGGGSSYEQYF. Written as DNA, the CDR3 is TGTGCCAGCAGCTTAGGTGGCGGGAGTTCCTACGAGCAGTACTTC. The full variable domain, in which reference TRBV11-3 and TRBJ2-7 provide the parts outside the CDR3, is EAGVVQSPRYKIIEKKQPVAFWCNPISGHNTLYWYLQNLGQGPELLIRYENEEAVDDSQLPKDRFSAERLKGVDSTLKIQPAELGDSAVYLCASSLGGGSSYEQYFGPGTRLTVT.

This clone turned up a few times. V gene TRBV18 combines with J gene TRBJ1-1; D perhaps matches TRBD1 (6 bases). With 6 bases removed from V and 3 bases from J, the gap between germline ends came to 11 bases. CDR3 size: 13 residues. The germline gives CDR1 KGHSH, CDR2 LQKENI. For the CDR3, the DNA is TGTGCCAGCTCTGGGGGCTTGGACACTGAAGCTTTCTTT. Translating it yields CASSGGLDTEAFF.

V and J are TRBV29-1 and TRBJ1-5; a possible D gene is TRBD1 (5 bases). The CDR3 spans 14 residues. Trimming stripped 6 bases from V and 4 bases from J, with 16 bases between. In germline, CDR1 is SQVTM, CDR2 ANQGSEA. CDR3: CSVSGTAGNQPQHF. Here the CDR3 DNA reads TGCAGCGTAAGCGGGACGGCTGGAAATCAGCCCCAGCATTTT.

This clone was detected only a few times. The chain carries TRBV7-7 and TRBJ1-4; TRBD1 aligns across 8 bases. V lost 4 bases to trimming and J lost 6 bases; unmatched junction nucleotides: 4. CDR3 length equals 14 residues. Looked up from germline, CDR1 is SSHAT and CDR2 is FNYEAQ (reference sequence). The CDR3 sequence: CASSSATGDEKLFF. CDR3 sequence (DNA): TGTGCCAGCAGCTCAGCGACAGGGGATGAAAAACTGTTTTTT. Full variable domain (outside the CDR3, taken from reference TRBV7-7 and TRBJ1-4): GAGVSQSPRYKVTKRGQDVTLRCDPISSHATLYWYQQALGQGPEFLTYFNYEAQPDKSGLPSDRFSAERPEGSISTLTIQRTEQRDSAMYRCASSSATGDEKLFFGSGTQLSVL.

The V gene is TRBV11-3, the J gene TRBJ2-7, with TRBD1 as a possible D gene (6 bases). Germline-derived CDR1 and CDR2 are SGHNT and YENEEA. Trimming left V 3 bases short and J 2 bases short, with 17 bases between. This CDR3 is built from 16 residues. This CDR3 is CASSLASGQSTYEQYF. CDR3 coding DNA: TGTGCCAGCAGCTTGGCCTCTGGACAGTCAACCTACGAGCAGTACTTC.

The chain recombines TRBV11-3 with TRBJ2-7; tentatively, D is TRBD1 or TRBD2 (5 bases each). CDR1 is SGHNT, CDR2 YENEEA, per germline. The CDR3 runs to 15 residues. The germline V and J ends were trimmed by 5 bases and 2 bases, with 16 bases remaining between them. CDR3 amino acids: CASSQSGPEPYEQYF. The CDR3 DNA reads TGTGCCAGCAGCCAATCGGGGCCTGAGCCCTACGAGCAGTACTTC. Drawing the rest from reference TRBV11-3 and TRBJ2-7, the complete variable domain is EAGVVQSPRYKIIEKKQPVAFWCNPISGHNTLYWYLQNLGQGPELLIRYENEEAVDDSQLPKDRFSAERLKGVDSTLKIQPAELGDSAVYLCASSQSGPEPYEQYFGPGTRLTVT.

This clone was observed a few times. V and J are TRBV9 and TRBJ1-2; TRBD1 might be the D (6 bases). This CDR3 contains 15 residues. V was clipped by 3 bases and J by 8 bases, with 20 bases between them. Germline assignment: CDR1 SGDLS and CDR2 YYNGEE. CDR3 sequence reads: CASSGYRDTKKGYTF. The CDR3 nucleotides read TGTGCCAGCAGCGGATACCGGGACACCAAAAAGGGCTACACCTTC. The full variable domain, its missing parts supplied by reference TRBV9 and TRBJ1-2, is DSGVTQTPKHLITATGQRVTLRCSPRSGDLSVYWYQQSLDQGLQFLIQYYNGEERAKGNILERFSAQQFPDLHSELNLSSLELGDSALYFCASSGYRDTKKGYTFGSGTRLTVV.

In DNA, the CDR3 is TGTGCCAGTAGTAGACTAGCGGGAGCGAATGCCCCGTGGGAGCAGTACTTC. It yields the protein CASSRLAGANAPWEQYF. V and J are TRBV19 and TRBJ2-7; 12 bases align to TRBD2. Germline V gives CDR1 LNHDA, CDR2 SQIVND (reference sequence). With 4 bases clipped from V and 7 bases from J, the junction kept 14 bases outside the gene matches. The CDR3 is 17 residues long.

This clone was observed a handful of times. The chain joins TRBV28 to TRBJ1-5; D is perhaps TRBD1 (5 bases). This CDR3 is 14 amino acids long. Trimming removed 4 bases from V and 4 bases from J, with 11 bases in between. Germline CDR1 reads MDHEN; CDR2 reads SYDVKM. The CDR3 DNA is TGTGCCAGCAGTTCCGGGGGTAGTAATCAGCCCCAGCATTTT. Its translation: CASSSGGSNQPQHF.

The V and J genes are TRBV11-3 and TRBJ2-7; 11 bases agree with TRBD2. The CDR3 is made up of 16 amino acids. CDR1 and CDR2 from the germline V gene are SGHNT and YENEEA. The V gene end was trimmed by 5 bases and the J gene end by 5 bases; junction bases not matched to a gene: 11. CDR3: CASSPGLAAGGDEQYF. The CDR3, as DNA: TGTGCCAGCAGCCCGGGACTAGCGGCAGGTGGGGACGAGCAGTACTTC.

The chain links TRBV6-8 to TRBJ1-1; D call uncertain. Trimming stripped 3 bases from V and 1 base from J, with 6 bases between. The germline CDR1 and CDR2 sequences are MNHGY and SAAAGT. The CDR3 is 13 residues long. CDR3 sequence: CASSYMGNTEAFF. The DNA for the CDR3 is TGTGCCAGCAGTTATATGGGGAACACTGAAGCTTTCTTT.